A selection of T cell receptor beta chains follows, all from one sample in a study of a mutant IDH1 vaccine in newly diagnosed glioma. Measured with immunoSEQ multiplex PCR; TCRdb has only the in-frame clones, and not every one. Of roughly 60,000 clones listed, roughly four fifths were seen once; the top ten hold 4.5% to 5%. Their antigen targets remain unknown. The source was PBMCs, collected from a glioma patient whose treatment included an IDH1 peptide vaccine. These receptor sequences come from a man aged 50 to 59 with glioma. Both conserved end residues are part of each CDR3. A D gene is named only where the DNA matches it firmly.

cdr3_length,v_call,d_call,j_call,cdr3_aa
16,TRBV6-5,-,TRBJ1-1,CASSYTVDRVNTEAFF
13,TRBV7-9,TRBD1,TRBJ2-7,CAIAGTGGYEQYF
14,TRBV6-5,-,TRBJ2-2,CASSYSGVTGELFF
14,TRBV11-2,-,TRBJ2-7,CASSQQGYTYEQYF
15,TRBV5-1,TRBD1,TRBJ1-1,CASSGQGMMNTEAFF
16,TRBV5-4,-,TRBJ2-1,CASSLGTRSSYNEQFF
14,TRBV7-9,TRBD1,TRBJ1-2,CASSFLDRDYGYTF
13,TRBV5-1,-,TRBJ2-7,CASSLSSPYEQYF
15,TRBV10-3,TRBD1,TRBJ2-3,CAIRPWDRGKDTQYF
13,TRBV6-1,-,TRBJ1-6,CAVGRADNSPLHF
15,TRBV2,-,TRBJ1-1,CASSEALNSYTEAFF
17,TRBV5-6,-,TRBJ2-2,CASSSGWGRQNTGELFF
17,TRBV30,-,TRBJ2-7,CAWSSLPRGLASYEQYF
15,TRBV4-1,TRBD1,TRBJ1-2,CASSLDRGRNYGYTF
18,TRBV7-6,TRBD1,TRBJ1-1,CASSSLGKGQGSDTEAFF
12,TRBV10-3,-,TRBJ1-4,CAISENNEKLFF
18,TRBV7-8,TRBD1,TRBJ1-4,CASSFGRDRGRPDEKLFF
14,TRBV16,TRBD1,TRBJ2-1,CASSPDRGRGEQFF
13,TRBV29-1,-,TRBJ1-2,CSSVWGAGYGYTF
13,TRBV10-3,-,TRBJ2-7,CAISAPVTSEQYF
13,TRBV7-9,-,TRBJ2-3,CASSSREEDTQYF
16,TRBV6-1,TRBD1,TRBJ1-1,CASSEEVGQINTEAFF
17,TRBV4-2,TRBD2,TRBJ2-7,CASSQDATAGQTYEQYF
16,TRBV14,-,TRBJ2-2,CASSQIGTVRHGELFF
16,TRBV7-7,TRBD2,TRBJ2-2,CASSRAGSANTGELFF
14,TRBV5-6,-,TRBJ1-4,CASTFNGGLEKLFF
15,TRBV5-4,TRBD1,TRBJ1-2,CASSLLDRPLYGYTF
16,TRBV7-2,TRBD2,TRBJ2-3,CASSSRTSGGADTQYF
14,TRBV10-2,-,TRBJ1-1,CASSGAGEAVKAFF
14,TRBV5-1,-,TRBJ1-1,CASSFNGARGEAFF